One sample yielded the 28 T cell receptor beta chains listed below, sequenced in a study of control samples from healthy donors and cancer patients. This table comes from immunoSEQ multiplex PCR, and its TCRdb copy is limited to in-frame clones, with some not included. The sample has roughly 180,000 clones; 90% to 95% are singletons. Sequencing input: blood. These receptors were obtained from a woman aged 18-29 years in good health.

The count of this clone is one. This chain uses TRBV11-3 with TRBJ1-4; D is unclear. Germline V gives CDR1 SGHNT, CDR2 YENEEA. The V and J ends lost 5 bases and 0 bases respectively, with 22 bases between them. CDR3 length: 19 amino acids. The CDR3 protein is CASSNSGSQTFATNEKLFF. The CDR3 DNA reads as TGTGCCAGCAGCAATAGTGGGTCTCAGACTTTTGCAACTAATGAAAAACTGTTTTTT.

The chain has TRBV9 and TRBJ2-3; TRBD2 matches at 11 bases. This CDR3 comprises 16 residues. The germline gives CDR1 SGDLS, CDR2 YYNGEE. With V trimmed by 4 bases and J by 1 base, 5 bases remained unmatched. The DNA of the CDR3 is TGTGCCAGCAGCAGTCCGACTAGCGGGGGCACAGATACGCAGTATTTT. Protein sequence: CASSSPTSGGTDTQYF.

The J gene is TRBJ2-5, the V gene TRBV11-3; the match to TRBD2 covers 8 bases. Germline loops: CDR1 SGHNT, CDR2 YENEEA. The V gene end was trimmed by 1 base and the J gene end by 5 bases; junction bases not matched to a gene: 12. The CDR3 is 17 residues long. In DNA form, the CDR3 reads TGTGCCAGCAGCTTAGTGGACTCGGGGGGGCCCCGGGAGACCCAGTACTTC. Amino acids: CASSLVDSGGPRETQYF.

This chain uses TRBV5-4 with TRBJ2-2, with D possibly TRBD1 on 6 matching bases. V lost 3 bases, J lost 4 bases, and 16 bases lay in between. The CDR3 covers 16 residues. CDR1 SGHNT and CDR2 YYREEE come from the germline V gene (reference sequence). CDR3 sequence reads: CASSWEQGRFTGELFF. The CDR3 region has the DNA TGTGCCAGCAGCTGGGAACAGGGACGGTTCACCGGGGAGCTGTTTTTT.

V usage is TRBV6-6 and J usage is TRBJ2-5; D is ambiguous. CDR3 size: 15 residues. V was trimmed by 0 bases and J by 4 bases, leaving 12 bases between them. The germline V gene has CDR1 MNHNY and CDR2 SVGAGI (reference sequence). CDR3 in amino acids: CASSYSILRPETQYF. The CDR3 nucleotides read TGTGCCAGCAGTTACTCGATCCTCCGCCCAGAGACCCAGTACTTC.

The J gene is TRBJ2-5, the V gene TRBV27; 10 nucleotides align to TRBD2. With V trimmed by 2 bases and J by 1 base, 10 bases remained unmatched. The CDR3 has 18 residues. Germline CDR1 is MNHEY and CDR2 is SMNVEV (reference sequence). The CDR3 DNA reads as TGTGCCAGCAGTTTAGCCCTGACTAGCGGGCCATCCCAAGAGACCCAGTACTTC. It specifies CASSLALTSGPSQETQYF.

This rearrangement joins TRBV7-2 to TRBJ1-5; D uncertain. Trimming took 1 base from V and 5 from J, leaving 3 bases between them. From germline, CDR1 is SGHTA and CDR2 FQGNSA. This CDR3 has 12 residues. Here the CDR3 DNA reads TGTGCCAGCAGCTTAGTTTATCAGCCCCAGCATTTT. It translates to CASSLVYQPQHF.

The rearrangement uses TRBV9 and TRBJ1-4, with D possibly matching TRBD1 (6 bases). Germline V gives CDR1 SGDLS, CDR2 YYNGEE. Trimming removed 3 bases at V and 3 bases at J, with 18 bases between. The CDR3 has 17 residues. In DNA form, the CDR3 reads TGTGCCAGCAGCGCTGGGGGACATTCCTTGGCTAATGAAAAACTGTTTTTT. It codes for CASSAGGHSLANEKLFF.

The chain uses TRBV20-1 and TRBJ1-5; no definite D call. The CDR3 runs to 14 residues. Germline V lookup: CDR1 DFQATT, CDR2 SNEGSKA (reference sequence). Trimming took 3 bases from V and 7 from J, leaving 16 bases between them. CDR3 nucleotide sequence: TGCAGTGCTAGTGAACCTGGGCCCCGACAGCCCCAGCATTTT. This sequence encodes CSASEPGPRQPQHF.

This clone was seen more than once but under ten times. The chain carries TRBV6-6 and TRBJ2-7, with a weak D call TRBD1 (5 bases). The CDR3 has 13 residues. Germline-derived CDR1 and CDR2 are MNHNY and SVGAGI (reference sequence). V lost 2 bases, J lost 0 bases, and 5 bases lay in between. CDR3 in amino acids: CASSYRGSYEQYF. CDR3 nucleotide sequence: TGTGCCAGCAGTTACAGGGGCTCCTACGAGCAGTACTTC.

The gene calls are TRBV7-3 and TRBJ2-5, with a possible D match to TRBD1 (6 bases). Per germline, CDR1 SGHTA and CDR2 FQGTGA. The V gene lost 3 bases and the J gene lost 2 bases, with 10 bases spanning the gap. This CDR3 is built from 14 residues. As DNA, the CDR3 is TGTGCCAGCAGCTTCTCGGGACAACAAGAGACCCAGTACTTC. Amino acids: CASSFSGQQETQYF.

This clone was counted only a few times. The chain carries TRBV11-3 and TRBJ2-3; D not certain. Germline V CDR1 and CDR2: SGHNT, YENEEA. V lost 1 base, J lost 2 bases, and 10 bases lay in between. The CDR3 consists of 15 residues. In nucleotides, the CDR3 is TGTGCCAGCAGCTTAGGTGCCTACCCCACAGATACGCAGTATTTT. It is translated as CASSLGAYPTDTQYF.

The chain carries TRBV5-4 and TRBJ2-2; 11 nucleotides agree with TRBD2. This CDR3 contains 16 residues. The V gene's germline CDR1 is SGHNT and CDR2 YYREEE (reference sequence). V shed 4 bases, J shed 3 bases, and the junction held 5 bases outside the gene matches. The CDR3 reads CASSPGLAAYTGELFF. The CDR3 coding sequence is TGTGCCAGCAGCCCGGGACTAGCGGCCTACACCGGGGAGCTGTTTTTT.

The chain recombines TRBV2 with TRBJ2-1; D is unresolved. V shed 1 base and J shed 5 bases, with 9 bases lying between them. The length of the CDR3 is 14 residues. From germline, CDR1 is SNHLY and CDR2 FYNNEI. The CDR3 sequence is CASSEGYYNNEQFF. CDR3 bases: TGTGCCAGCAGTGAAGGATACTATAACAATGAGCAGTTCTTC. The variable domain in full, with the rest retrieved from reference TRBV2 and TRBJ2-1, is EPEVTQTPSHQVTQMGQEVILRCVPISNHLYFYWYRQILGQKVEFLVSFYNNEISEKSEIFDDQFSVERPDGSNFTLKIRSTKLEDSAMYFCASSEGYYNNEQFFGPGTRLTVL.

This clone was seen more than once but under ten times. The chain links TRBV7-9 to TRBJ2-2; D is uncertain. The CDR3 is 13 residues long. Germline-derived CDR1 and CDR2 are SEHNR and FQNEAQ (reference sequence). V was shortened by 1 base and J by 5 bases, with 5 bases between the two germline ends. In DNA form, the CDR3 reads TGTGCCAGCAGCTTAGTATCGACCGGGGAGCTGTTTTTT. Translating gives CASSLVSTGELFF.

The genes are TRBV28 and TRBJ2-3; a weak D match, TRBD1 (5 bases). The CDR3 loop spans 12 amino acids. V was clipped by 5 bases and J by 9 bases, with 12 bases between them. The germline V gene encodes CDR1 MDHEN and CDR2 SYDVKM. The CDR3 DNA follows: TGTGCCAGCAGTCCTCGACAGCTAACGCAGTATTTT. It yields the protein CASSPRQLTQYF.

The rearrangement uses TRBV28 and TRBJ1-6, with 7 nucleotides matching TRBD1. The CDR3 length is 16 residues. CDR1 is MDHEN, CDR2 SYDVKM, per germline. With 4 bases clipped from V and 5 bases from J, the junction kept 8 bases outside the gene matches. The CDR3, as DNA: TGTGCCAGCAGTTCAGCAGGGGGAAGAGATAATTCACCCCTCCACTTT. This codes for CASSSAGGRDNSPLHF.

The chain carries TRBV6-2 or TRBV6-3 and TRBJ2-5, with D unresolved. Trimming stripped 5 bases from V and 2 bases from J, with 9 bases between. Germline V gene data show CDR1 as MNHEY and CDR2 as SVGEGT. This CDR3 region has 13 residues. CDR3 sequence reads: CASSRRLQETQYF. The CDR3 coding sequence is TGTGCCAGCAGTAGACGGCTTCAAGAGACCCAGTACTTC.

V and J are TRBV4-1 and TRBJ1-3; 11 nucleotides line up with TRBD1. Germline assignment: CDR1 MGHRA and CDR2 YSYEKL. The CDR3 contains 20 residues. Germline trimming cut 1 base from V and 4 bases from J; bases unmatched to any gene: 15. The CDR3 DNA reads TGCGCCAGCAGCCAAGTTTCGTTGATGGACAGGGGGCTTTCGGGAAACACCATATATTTT. Protein sequence: CASSQVSLMDRGLSGNTIYF.

For the CDR3, the DNA is TGCGCCAGCAGCGTTGGGACAGCCGGAAACACCATATATTTT. It encodes CASSVGTAGNTIYF. The genes are TRBV5-1 and TRBJ1-3, with 7 bases aligning to TRBD1. The trim removed 4 bases at V and 4 bases at J, leaving 5 bases unmatched. CDR1 is SGHRS, CDR2 YFSETQ, per germline. The CDR3 runs 14 residues.

The chain combines TRBV2 with TRBJ1-6, with a weak D call TRBD1 (6 bases). Trimming shortened V by 6 bases and J by 8 bases, and 14 bases separated the two germline ends. CDR3 length: 14 residues. Germline CDR1 SNHLY, CDR2 FYNNEI. CDR3 sequence (DNA): TGTGCCAGCAGCCCGGGACAAAGATATTCACCCCTCCACTTT. Its protein is CASSPGQRYSPLHF. Based on the CDR3 plus reference TRBV2 and TRBJ1-6, the full variable domain is EPEVTQTPSHQVTQMGQEVILRCVPISNHLYFYWYRQILGQKVEFLVSFYNNEISEKSEIFDDQFSVERPDGSNFTLKIRSTKLEDSAMYFCASSPGQRYSPLHFGNGTRLTVT.

The gene calls are TRBV7-2 and TRBJ2-7, with D unresolved. The CDR3 contains 13 residues. With 5 bases removed from V and 6 bases from J, the gap between germline ends came to 14 bases. The V gene's germline CDR1 is SGHTA and CDR2 FQGNSA. CDR3 sequence: CASSLQHYSEQYF. The DNA of the CDR3 is TGTGCCAGCAGCCTCCAGCACTACTCCGAGCAGTACTTC.

The chain carries TRBV11-2 and TRBJ1-1; D gene unclear. Germline CDR1 is SGHAT and CDR2 is FQNNGV. The CDR3 covers 15 residues. Deletions cut 2 bases from V and 0 bases from J, with 10 bases between. The DNA for the CDR3 is TGTGCCAGCAGCTTACCCGCAGGCATGAACACTGAAGCTTTCTTT. Translated: CASSLPAGMNTEAFF.

About this clone: Other DNA sequences in this specimen translate into the identical CDR3. J is TRBJ2-3 and V is TRBV5-6; a weak D match, TRBD2 (5 bases). Germline V gene data show CDR1 as SGHDT and CDR2 as YYEEEE. V was shortened by 0 bases and J by 3 bases, with 5 bases between the two germline ends. The CDR3 runs 13 residues. The CDR3 nucleotides are TGTGCCAGCAGCTTGGGAGGGACAGATACGCAGTATTTT. Translating it yields CASSLGGTDTQYF. The full variable domain, completed using reference TRBV5-6 and TRBJ2-3, is DAGVTQSPTHLIKTRGQQVTLRCSPKSGHDTVSWYQQALGQGPQFIFQYYEEEERQRGNFPDRFSGHQFPNYSSELNVNALLLGDSALYLCASSLGGTDTQYFGPGTRLTVL.

This chain links TRBV11-2 with TRBJ2-7, with D unclear. Germline V gives CDR1 SGHAT, CDR2 FQNNGV. The V end lost 2 bases, the J end lost 4 bases, and 12 bases lay between the germline ends. The CDR3 has 14 residues. In nucleotides, the CDR3 is TGTGCCAGCAGCTTACTTATCACTGGATACGAGCAGTACTTC. Residues: CASSLLITGYEQYF.

The V call is TRBV9, the J call TRBJ2-2, with unresolved D. Germline V gives CDR1 SGDLS, CDR2 YYNGEE. The CDR3 consists of 15 residues. V was clipped by 0 bases and J by 3 bases, with 9 bases between them. This CDR3 is CASSVAPSYTGELFF. DNA of the CDR3: TGTGCCAGCAGCGTAGCCCCATCCTACACCGGGGAGCTGTTTTTT. Filled out from reference TRBV9 and TRBJ2-2, the complete variable domain reads DSGVTQTPKHLITATGQRVTLRCSPRSGDLSVYWYQQSLDQGLQFLIQYYNGEERAKGNILERFSAQQFPDLHSELNLSSLELGDSALYFCASSVAPSYTGELFFGEGSRLTVL.

Concerning this clone: The sample has other DNA sequences that encode this CDR3 too. This sequence joins TRBV5-1 and TRBJ1-1; D is perhaps TRBD1 (5 bases). From germline, CDR1 is SGHRS and CDR2 YFSETQ. This CDR3 comprises 14 residues. Trimming removed 0 bases at V and 4 bases at J, with 10 bases between. DNA for the CDR3: TGCGCCAGCAGCTTGGACGGGGGAGGCACTGAAGCTTTCTTT. Its translation: CASSLDGGGTEAFF.

V and J are TRBV7-9 and TRBJ1-5; 7 nucleotides match TRBD1. The germline V gene encodes CDR1 SEHNR and CDR2 FQNEAQ (reference sequence). The CDR3 loop spans 15 amino acids. Unmatched junction bases numbered 7, after V lost 5 bases and J lost 3 bases. This chain's CDR3 is CASSRQGGPNQPQHF. The CDR3 coding sequence is TGTGCCAGCAGCCGGCAGGGGGGACCCAATCAGCCCCAGCATTTT.